These T cell receptor beta chains were read from a single sample in a study of blood T cell repertoires in COVID-19. Some clones are missing from TCRdb's copy, which holds only in-frame ones; the method was immunoSEQ multiplex PCR. The sample records roughly 110,000 clones, approximately 85% being singletons. Sequencing was performed on peripheral blood. These TCRs come from a woman aged 55-70 years with COVID-19, enrolled during active disease. Both conserved end residues are part of each CDR3. Fields, in order: J gene, V gene, D gene, clone size, CDR3 protein, CDR3 DNA. D genes are given only for firm matches. Clone size is not always given. Where it is, it says once, few, many or a class for expanded clones.

>TRBJ2-1|TRBV11-3|TRBD2|-
CASSTSGVQQFF
TGTGCCAGCAGTACTAGCGGGGTCCAACAGTTCTTC
>TRBJ2-7|TRBV5-6|-|-
CASSLGHPAYEQYF
TGTGCCAGCAGCTTGGGGCACCCTGCCTACGAGCAGTACTTC
>TRBJ2-1|TRBV7-9|-|few
CASSLAGGRPNEQFF
TGTGCCAGCAGCTTAGCCGGGGGGCGCCCCAATGAGCAGTTCTTC
>TRBJ1-3|TRBV27|-|few
CASGPDTDSAIYF
TGTGCCAGCGGACCTGACACCGACAGCGCCATATATTTT
>TRBJ1-5|TRBV18|-|-
CASSPRRVDQPQHF
TGTGCCAGCTCACCACGCAGGGTAGATCAGCCCCAGCATTTT
>TRBJ1-2|TRBV6-1|-|-
CASSRDINYGYTF
TGTGCCAGCAGTAGGGACATTAACTATGGCTACACCTTC
>TRBJ2-1|TRBV29-1|-|-
CSVADRIKKNEQFF
TGCAGCGTCGCAGACAGGATCAAGAAGAATGAGCAGTTCTTC
>TRBJ1-2|TRBV10-3|-|-
CAIVGDLPFGLEGYTF
TGTGCCATCGTAGGAGACTTACCCTTCGGTCTCGAGGGCTACACCTTC
>TRBJ2-7|TRBV4-2|-|-
CASSQAASGRADSSYEQYF
TGTGCCAGCAGCCAAGCCGCCTCCGGCAGGGCGGACAGCTCCTACGAGCAGTACTTC
>TRBJ2-4|TRBV5-4|-|-
CASSLVTGGDRNIQYF
TGTGCCAGCAGCCTGGTCACGGGGGGCGATAGAAACATTCAGTACTTC
>TRBJ1-2|TRBV10-2|TRBD1|-
CASSDRGSYGYTF
TGCGCCAGCTCGGACAGGGGCAGCTATGGCTACACCTTC